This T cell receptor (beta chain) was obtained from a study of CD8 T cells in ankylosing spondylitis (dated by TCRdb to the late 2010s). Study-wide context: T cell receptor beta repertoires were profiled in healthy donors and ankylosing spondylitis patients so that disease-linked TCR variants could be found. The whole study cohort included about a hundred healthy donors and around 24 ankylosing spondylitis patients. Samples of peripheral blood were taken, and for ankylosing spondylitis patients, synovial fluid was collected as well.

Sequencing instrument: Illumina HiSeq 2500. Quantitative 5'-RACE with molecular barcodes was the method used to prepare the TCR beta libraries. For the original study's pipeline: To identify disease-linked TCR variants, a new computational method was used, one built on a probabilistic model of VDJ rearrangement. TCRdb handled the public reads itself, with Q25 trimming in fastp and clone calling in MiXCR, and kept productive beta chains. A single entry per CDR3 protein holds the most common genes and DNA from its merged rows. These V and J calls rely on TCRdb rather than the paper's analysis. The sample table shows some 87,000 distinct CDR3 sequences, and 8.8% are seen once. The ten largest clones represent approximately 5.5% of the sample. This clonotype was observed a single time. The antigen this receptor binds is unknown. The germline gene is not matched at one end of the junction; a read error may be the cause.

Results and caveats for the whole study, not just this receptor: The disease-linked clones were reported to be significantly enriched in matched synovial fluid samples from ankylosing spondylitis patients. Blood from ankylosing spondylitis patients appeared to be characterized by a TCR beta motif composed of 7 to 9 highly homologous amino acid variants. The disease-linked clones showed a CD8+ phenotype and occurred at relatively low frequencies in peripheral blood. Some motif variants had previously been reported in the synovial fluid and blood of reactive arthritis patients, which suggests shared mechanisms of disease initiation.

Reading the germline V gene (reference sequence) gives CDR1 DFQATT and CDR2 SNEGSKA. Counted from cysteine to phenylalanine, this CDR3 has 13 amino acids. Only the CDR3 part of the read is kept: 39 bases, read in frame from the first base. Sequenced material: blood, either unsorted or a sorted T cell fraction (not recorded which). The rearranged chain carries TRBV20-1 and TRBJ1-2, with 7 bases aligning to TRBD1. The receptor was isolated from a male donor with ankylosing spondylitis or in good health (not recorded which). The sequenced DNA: TGCAGTACTAGACCCAGGGGGAGCTATGGCTACACCTTC. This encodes CSTRPRGSYGYTF.